The 24 T cell receptor beta chains below all came from one sample that was sequenced in a study of blood T cell repertoires in COVID-19. Assay: immunoSEQ multiplex PCR; the TCRdb copy retains only in-frame clones and omits some. The repertoire has 84,000 or so clones, approximately 83% of them found once; the top ten carry 29%. The sample consisted of peripheral blood. Receptors originate from a woman of 80 years or more with acute or convalescent COVID-19.

The genes are TRBV15 and TRBJ2-5, with TRBD2 as a possible D gene (6 bases). CDR3 size: 16 residues. Germline loops: CDR1 LNHNV, CDR2 YYDKDF (reference sequence). Deletions cut 1 base from V and 5 bases from J, with 17 bases between. The CDR3 region has the DNA TGTGCCACCAGCAGAGGGCGCCCGGGGGTTCGGGAGACCCAGTACTTC. Its translation is CATSRGRPGVRETQYF. Together with reference TRBV15 and TRBJ2-5, the CDR3 gives the full variable domain: DAMVIQNPRYQVTQFGKPVTLSCSQTLNHNVMYWYQQKSSQAPKLLFHYYDKDFNNEADTPDNFQSRRPNTSFCFLDIRSPGLGDTAMYLCATSRGRPGVRETQYFGPGTRLLVL.

V usage is TRBV7-2 and J usage is TRBJ2-7, with D perhaps matching TRBD2 (5 bases). Germline V gives CDR1 SGHTA, CDR2 FQGNSA. The length of the CDR3 is 13 residues. V was clipped by 5 bases and J by 7 bases, with 15 bases between them. CDR3 loop: CASSGGGSGEQYF. The DNA of the CDR3 is TGTGCCAGCAGCGGCGGAGGTTCGGGAGAGCAGTACTTC.

The V and J genes are TRBV5-4 and TRBJ2-7; 10 nucleotides match TRBD1. The trim removed 5 bases at V and 7 bases at J, leaving 6 bases unmatched. Germline V CDR1 and CDR2: SGHNT, YYREEE (reference sequence). There are 13 residues in the CDR3. CDR3 bases: TGTGCCAGCAGGCGACAGGGGGCGCCTGAGCAGTACTTC. Its protein is CASRRQGAPEQYF.

The chain carries TRBV9 and TRBJ2-1; 9 nucleotides line up with TRBD2. The CDR3 runs to 16 residues. The junction had 8 bases not matched to a gene; V was cut back by 0 bases and J by 7 bases. Per germline, CDR1 SGDLS and CDR2 YYNGEE. The CDR3 here is CASSVGGGRALNEQFF. CDR3 coding DNA: TGTGCCAGCAGCGTAGGAGGCGGGAGGGCCCTAAATGAGCAGTTCTTC.

This chain joins TRBV12-5 and TRBJ2-1; 11 bases fit TRBD1. Germline CDR1 is LGHNT and CDR2 is FRNRAP. V lost 7 bases, J lost 4 bases, and 9 bases stayed unmatched. The CDR3 runs to 16 residues. For the CDR3, the DNA is TGTGCTAGTGCCTCCCCCGGGACAGGGGGTTACAATGAGCAGTTCTTC. It specifies CASASPGTGGYNEQFF.

This rearrangement joins TRBV18 to TRBJ2-1, with 15 bases lining up with TRBD2. CDR1 and CDR2 (germline): KGHSH, LQKENI. The length of the CDR3 is 16 residues. V gave up 1 base and J gave up 5 bases; unmatched junction bases: 0. The CDR3 sequence is CASSPRTSGGDNEQFF. CDR3 nucleotides: TGTGCCAGCTCACCACGGACTAGCGGGGGGGACAATGAGCAGTTCTTC.

The rearrangement joins TRBV2 to TRBJ2-7, with D possibly TRBD2 on 7 matching bases. CDR1 and CDR2 from the germline V gene are SNHLY and FYNNEI. The CDR3 covers 18 residues. Trimming took off 3 bases at V and 0 bases at J, with 21 bases between the two ends. The CDR3 loop reads CASSEEGGGGPSSYEQYF. DNA for the CDR3: TGTGCCAGCAGTGAGGAAGGGGGGGGCGGACCGAGCTCCTACGAGCAGTACTTC.

The count of this clone is one. The chain is built from TRBV7-2 and TRBJ2-5; the D gene is possibly TRBD2 (6 bases). V gave up 5 bases and J gave up 5 bases, with 12 bases separating them. CDR1 is SGHTA and CDR2 is FQGNSA in the germline V gene. The CDR3 is 13 amino acids. The CDR3 DNA follows: TGTGCCAGCAGCCGAGGCCGGGAGGAGACCCAGTACTTC. Translation gives CASSRGREETQYF.

The chain has TRBV6-5 and TRBJ2-7; possible D gene TRBD1, 6 bases. V was cut by 5 bases and J by 3 bases, with 17 bases left in between. The CDR3 is 15 amino acids. Per germline, CDR1 MNHEY and CDR2 SVGAGI. CDR3 sequence (DNA): TGTGCCAGCAGTCCCCTCCAGGGGTCAGGCTACGAGCAGTACTTC. Translating gives CASSPLQGSGYEQYF.

V is TRBV9 and J is TRBJ1-4, with D perhaps TRBD1 (6 bases). This CDR3 has 16 residues. Trimming stripped 1 base from V and 5 bases from J, with 15 bases between. The germline V gene has CDR1 SGDLS and CDR2 YYNGEE. In DNA, the CDR3 is TGTGCCAGCAGCGTATTGCCCACGAGGGGGAATGAAAAACTGTTTTTT. Translating gives CASSVLPTRGNEKLFF. Supplemented by reference TRBV9 and TRBJ1-4, the full variable domain reads DSGVTQTPKHLITATGQRVTLRCSPRSGDLSVYWYQQSLDQGLQFLIQYYNGEERAKGNILERFSAQQFPDLHSELNLSSLELGDSALYFCASSVLPTRGNEKLFFGSGTQLSVL.

The J gene is TRBJ2-1, the V gene TRBV7-2; D unclear. The CDR3 has 14 amino acids. V shed 4 bases and J shed 8 bases, with 15 bases lying between them. Germline V CDR1 and CDR2: SGHTA, FQGNSA. CDR3 region: CASSSDFGGDEQFF. DNA of the CDR3: TGTGCCAGCAGCTCCGACTTCGGTGGCGATGAGCAGTTCTTC.

The gene calls are TRBV19 and TRBJ2-2; the match to TRBD2 covers 12 bases. V lost 5 bases and J lost 7; bases outside the gene matches: 8. The CDR3 is 16 residues long. CDR1 is LNHDA, CDR2 SQIVND, per germline (reference sequence). Here the CDR3 reads CASSSWTSGTIGELFF. The CDR3 DNA sequence: TGTGCCAGTAGTTCATGGACTAGCGGGACTATCGGGGAGCTGTTTTTT.

V gene TRBV7-7 combines with J gene TRBJ2-5, with 12 bases fitting TRBD1. Per germline, CDR1 SSHAT and CDR2 FNYEAQ (reference sequence). The CDR3 has 15 amino acids. The CDR3 spells CASVRGQGASETQYF. As DNA, the CDR3 is TGTGCTAGTGTTCGGGGACAGGGGGCCTCAGAGACCCAGTACTTC.

This clone was picked up one time. The chain employs TRBV5-1 and TRBJ2-3; TRBD1 agrees at 9 bases. CDR1 is SGHRS, CDR2 YFSETQ, per germline. V lost 1 base to trimming and J lost 8 bases; unmatched junction nucleotides: 5. This CDR3 is 14 amino acids long. CDR3 bases: TGCGCCAGCAGCTTGATCGACAGGGGGGGTACGCAGTATTTT. This gives the protein CASSLIDRGGTQYF.

The chain employs TRBV24-1 and TRBJ2-3; perhaps TRBD1 as D (6 bases). The CDR3 consists of 14 residues. Trimming removed 3 bases at V and 2 bases at J, with 8 bases between. CDR1 and CDR2 (germline): KGHDR, SFDVKD. CDR3 nucleotides: TGTGCCACCAGTGATGGGGGACACACAGATACGCAGTATTTT. Its protein is CATSDGGHTDTQYF.

V gene TRBV9 combines with J gene TRBJ2-1, with unresolved D. Germline values: CDR1 SGDLS, CDR2 YYNGEE. V was shortened by 0 bases and J by 4 bases, with 11 bases between the two germline ends. The CDR3 covers 15 residues. The CDR3 loop is CASSVGLTLYNEQFF. The CDR3 DNA is TGTGCCAGCAGCGTAGGACTCACATTATACAATGAGCAGTTCTTC.

The rearrangement links TRBV11-2 to TRBJ2-1, with 10 bases identical to TRBD2. The CDR3 sequence is 14 residues long. Germline-derived CDR1 and CDR2 are SGHAT and FQNNGV. The junction had 5 bases not matched to a gene; V was cut back by 5 bases and J by 7 bases. In nucleotides, the CDR3 is TGTGCCAGCAGCCCTAGCGGGAGCTTTAATGAGCAGTTCTTC. Translating gives CASSPSGSFNEQFF.

The sample holds a few counts of this clone. This rearrangement joins TRBV3-1 (or the pseudogene TRBV3-2) to TRBJ1-6; 7 bases agree with TRBD1. The germline gives CDR1 LGHDT, CDR2 YNNKEL (reference sequence). J was trimmed by 9 bases and V by 2 bases; bases with no gene match: 7. The CDR3 runs 15 residues. Here the CDR3 DNA reads TGTGCCAGCAGCCAACTGGGACAGAGGGGTTCACCCCTCCACTTT. It yields the protein CASSQLGQRGSPLHF.

The chain employs TRBV5-1 and TRBJ1-4, with TRBD1 identical over 7 bases. Germline loops: CDR1 SGHRS, CDR2 YFSETQ. The trim removed 4 bases at V and 4 bases at J, leaving 4 bases unmatched. The length of the CDR3 is 14 residues. The CDR3 spells CASSPGQHNEKLFF. Here the CDR3 DNA reads TGCGCCAGCAGCCCGGGACAGCATAATGAAAAACTGTTTTTT.

The gene calls are TRBV27 and TRBJ2-6; TRBD1 is a possible D gene (6 bases). Per the germline V gene, CDR1 is MNHEY and CDR2 is SMNVEV (reference sequence). CDR3 size: 19 residues. V was trimmed by 6 bases and J by 0 bases, leaving 21 bases between them. The CDR3 nucleotides read TGTGCCAGCAGCCCCTTCCGTGACAGGAAACCCTCTGGGGCCAACGTCCTGACTTTC. This codes for CASSPFRDRKPSGANVLTF. Supplemented by reference TRBV27 and TRBJ2-6, the full variable domain reads EAQVTQNPRYLITVTGKKLTVTCSQNMNHEYMSWYRQDPGLGLRQIYYSMNVEVTDKGDVPEGYKVSRKEKRNFPLILESPSPNQTSLYFCASSPFRDRKPSGANVLTFGAGSRLTVL.

This clone was seen only once. V is TRBV3-1 (or the pseudogene TRBV3-2) and J is TRBJ1-1; D is undetermined. Germline V gene data show CDR1 as LGHDT and CDR2 as YNNKEL (reference sequence). There are 13 residues in the CDR3. Between the trimmed V and J ends, which lost 4 bases and 6 bases, there was a span of 12 bases. Written as DNA, the CDR3 is TGTGCCAGCAGCCTCCAAGAGGTTTCTGAAGCTTTCTTT. Protein product: CASSLQEVSEAFF.

This chain joins TRBV2 and TRBJ2-5, with D perhaps matching TRBD2 (5 bases). Germline CDR1 SNHLY, CDR2 FYNNEI. V was trimmed by 4 bases and J by 4 bases, leaving 13 bases between them. The CDR3 is made up of 14 amino acids. CDR3 sequence (DNA): TGTGCCAGCAGTGGAGGGCCGGTGGGAGAGACCCAGTACTTC. It encodes CASSGGPVGETQYF.

The chain carries TRBV18 and TRBJ1-6; 11 bases match TRBD1. The J segment lost 10 bases and the V segment lost 6 bases, leaving 11 bases of the junction unmatched. Germline values: CDR1 KGHSH, CDR2 LQKENI. The CDR3 is made up of 16 amino acids. The CDR3 nucleotides are TGTGCCAGCTCCGACCAACCGGGACAGGGGGGCTCACCCCTCCACTTT. It yields the protein CASSDQPGQGGSPLHF.

The chain is built from TRBV5-1 and TRBJ1-2; TRBD1 matches at 7 bases. Looked up from germline, CDR1 is SGHRS and CDR2 is YFSETQ. V lost 3 bases, J lost 6 bases, and 8 bases stayed unmatched. The CDR3 totals 14 residues. CDR3 amino acids: CASSSTTTGHGYTF. As DNA, the CDR3 is TGCGCCAGCAGCTCCACCACGACAGGGCATGGCTACACCTTC.